A single sample gave rise to the 5 T cell receptor beta chains below, sequenced in a study of metastatic and nonmetastatic thyroid tumors. TCRdb reprocessed the PCR reads via MiXCR. The sample has about 32,000 clones; around 7% are singletons. Nobody among the patients had been given any treatment before thyroid surgery. Sequences were obtained from blood. The source of these receptors is a female donor with papillary thyroid cancer or a benign thyroid nodule (not recorded which). Some clones in this sample may be carry-over from other donors' samples.

This clone was observed at least ten times. The chain links TRBV9 to TRBJ2-2, with D possibly matching TRBD1 (6 bases). Germline CDR1 SGDLS, CDR2 YYNGEE. The CDR3 is 17 amino acids. Trimming removed 3 bases from V and 5 bases from J, with 20 bases in between. The CDR3 DNA reads as TGTGCCAGCAGCGGGCGACAGGATCTCGCAGAAACCGGGGAGCTGTTTTTT. It yields the protein CASSGRQDLAETGELFF.

With regard to this clone: Since a much larger clone is just one base distant, this may be a read error. The identical CDR3 is also encoded by other nucleotide sequences in the sample. The V call is TRBV2, the J call TRBJ2-2, with 8 nucleotides matching TRBD1. This CDR3 has 14 amino acids. Looked up from germline, CDR1 is SNHLY and CDR2 is FYNNEI. Losses at the gene ends were 6 bases for V and 6 bases for J; bases not matched to a gene: 6. In nucleotides, the CDR3 is TGTGCCAGCAGGAGACAGGGGACTGCCGGGGAGCTGTTTTTT. Amino acid sequence: CASRRQGTAGELFF.

At least ten counts were recorded for this clone. The genes are TRBV12-3 or TRBV12-4 and TRBJ1-1, with a tentative D call TRBD1 (5 bases). Trimming left V 2 bases short and J 1 base short, with 8 bases between. The CDR3 contains 14 residues. The CDR3 DNA is TGTGCCAGCAGTTTATTGGGGGGGAACACTGAAGCTTTCTTT. Its protein is CASSLLGGNTEAFF.

A remark on this clone: A read error may produce the germline difference seen at one junction end. The J gene is TRBJ2-1, the V gene TRBV6-1; 8 nucleotides align to TRBD2. Per germline, CDR1 MNHNS and CDR2 SASEGT. The CDR3 has 14 residues. CDR3: CASSPGGAPNEQFF. The CDR3 region has the DNA TGTGCCAGCAGTCCGGGGGGGGCTCCTAATGAGCAATTCTTC.

This clone was recorded at least ten times. The V gene is TRBV18, the J gene TRBJ2-7; 7 bases are shared with TRBD1. V shed 3 bases and J 1 base; nucleotides not matched to a gene: 6. The CDR3 sequence is 15 residues long. CDR1 and CDR2 from the germline V gene are KGHSH and LQKENI. The CDR3 nucleotides are TGTGCCAGCTCACCTGGACAGGAAGTTTCCTACGAGCAGTACTTC. Translation: CASSPGQEVSYEQYF.